This T cell receptor (beta chain) comes out of a study of human T cells and chemical hapten exposure. Study summary: Patients, a majority of them female, were diagnosed with alopecia areata, totalis or universalis. The study, taken as a whole, reports: Alopecia in the donors means their immune response may deviate from healthy people's.

Concerning this clonotype: Its antigen is still unknown.

TCRdb called the RACE reads again in MiXCR, with one record for every CDR3 protein. Among approximately 90,000 distinct CDR3 sequences listed, approximately 11% were seen once. The time point denotes: patch test 2, 6 weeks after DPC sensitization. As for treatment: therapeutic diphenylcyclopropenone sensitization with weekly scalp DPC. The study enrolled 18 to 70-year-old alopecia patients suitable for DPC. The CDR3 has 15 amino acids. Trimming took 7 bases from V and 1 from J, leaving 15 bases between them. From germline, CDR1 is KGHDR and CDR2 SFDVKD. This TCR was recovered from a man aged 40-50 years with alopecia areata. Some clones in this sample may be carry-over from other donors' samples. The chain couples TRBV24-1 to TRBJ2-5, with D possibly matching TRBD1 (5 bases). Sequences were derived from whole blood, sampled in connection with sensitization to the hapten diphenylcyclopropenone (DPC). CDR3 DNA: TGTGCCACCAGCCAAGGGGTGATGGCCCAAGAGACCCAGTACTTC. It specifies CATSQGVMAQETQYF.